Listed here are 13 T cell receptor beta chains from one sample, sequenced in a study of T-cell reconstitution after alpha-beta-depleted transplantation in children. Preparation of the TCRbeta library was carried out with unique molecular identifiers. TCRdb used MiXCR to reprocess the PCR reads, holding one entry per CDR3 protein. This sample has some 550,000 distinct CDR3 sequences, with roughly 23% found just once. Sequenced here: PBMCs, mostly from graft donor cells, sampled 360 days after TCRalphabeta/CD19-depleted stem cell transplant. All receptors derive from a boy under three years old who had a stem cell transplant for acute myeloid leukemia, so the T cells may come from the graft donor.

V and J are TRBV20-1 and TRBJ2-4, with TRBD1 matching 12 bases. The CDR3 spans 21 residues. Germline CDR1 and CDR2: DFQATT and SNEGSKA (reference sequence). V was pared by 6 bases and J by 0 bases, with 21 bases of the junction left unmatched. CDR3 sequence reads: CSAQPGQGAGIPLGAKNIQYF. The CDR3 DNA sequence: TGCAGTGCCCAACCGGGACAGGGGGCGGGTATTCCCCTTGGAGCCAAAAACATTCAGTACTTC.

There are many counts of this clonotype. The CDR3 DNA is TGCAGCGTTGCGGACACTTTTAATTCACCCCTCCACTTT. Translation: CSVADTFNSPLHF. The rearrangement uses TRBV29-1 and TRBJ1-6, with D possibly TRBD1 on 5 matching bases. The germline gives CDR1 SQVTM, CDR2 ANQGSEA. This CDR3 is 13 amino acids long. The germline V and J ends were trimmed by 4 bases and 6 bases, with 10 bases remaining between them. The whole variable domain, remainder taken from reference TRBV29-1 and TRBJ1-6, is SAVISQKPSRDICQRGTSLTIQCQVDSQVTMMFWYRQQPGQSLTLIATANQGSEATYESGFVIDKFPISRPNLTFSTLTVSNMSPEDSSIYLCSVADTFNSPLHFGNGTRLTVT.

This clonotype was observed many times. V and J are TRBV20-1 and TRBJ2-1; possibly TRBD1 for D (5 bases). The ends were cut back, 0 bases at V and 2 bases at J, with 11 bases in the middle. The CDR3 totals 15 residues. Germline V lookup: CDR1 DFQATT, CDR2 SNEGSKA (reference sequence). The CDR3 sequence is CSAREWGSAYNEQFF. The CDR3 DNA reads TGCAGTGCTAGAGAGTGGGGCAGCGCCTACAATGAGCAGTTCTTC.

The gene calls are TRBV20-1 and TRBJ2-7, with a possible D match to TRBD1 (6 bases). The CDR3 sequence is 12 residues long. The germline V gene has CDR1 DFQATT and CDR2 SNEGSKA (reference sequence). The germline V and J ends were trimmed by 3 bases and 3 bases, with 9 bases remaining between them. CDR3 protein: CSASGQNYEQYF. CDR3 nucleotide sequence: TGCAGTGCTAGCGGACAGAACTACGAGCAGTACTTC.

This clonotype turned up a few times. The chain combines TRBV4-3 with TRBJ2-1; D is perhaps TRBD2 (6 bases). V was cut by 1 base and J by 5 bases, with 21 bases left in between. CDR1 and CDR2 from the germline V gene are LGHNA and YSLEER. The CDR3 has 18 amino acids. This chain's CDR3 is CASSQGRGWRGRNNEQFF. Written as DNA, the CDR3 is TGCGCCAGCAGCCAAGGCCGGGGTTGGCGGGGCAGAAACAATGAGCAGTTCTTC.

This clonotype was counted many times. CDR3 amino acids: CASTLDRVENTIYF. The DNA of the CDR3 is TGTGCCAGCACACTGGACAGGGTAGAAAACACCATATATTTT. The chain combines TRBV12-3 or TRBV12-4 with TRBJ1-3; 8 nucleotides agree with TRBD1. CDR3 size: 14 residues. V dropped 7 bases and J dropped 6; count of bases not matched to a gene: 8.

CDR3 region: CSAGRYNEQFF. The CDR3, as DNA: TGCAGTGCTGGGAGATACAATGAGCAGTTCTTC. The rearrangement links TRBV20-1 to TRBJ2-1; D is possibly TRBD2 (5 bases). This CDR3 contains 11 residues. CDR1 is DFQATT, CDR2 SNEGSKA, per germline (reference sequence). V lost 5 bases and J 4 bases, leaving 6 bases between the germline ends.

The V and J genes are TRBV30 and TRBJ2-7, with D tentatively TRBD2 (5 bases). The germline CDR1 and CDR2 sequences are GTSNPN and SVGIG (reference sequence). Trimming stripped 5 bases from V and 6 bases from J, with 14 bases between. The CDR3 length is 12 residues. CDR3 residues: CAWLSRGGEQYF. The DNA for the CDR3 is TGTGCCTGGTTGTCTCGGGGTGGCGAGCAGTACTTC.

The V gene is TRBV12-3 or TRBV12-4, the J gene TRBJ1-5; TRBD1 matches at 7 bases. There are 15 residues in the CDR3. The junction had 7 bases not matched to a gene; V was cut back by 6 bases and J by 2 bases. For the CDR3, the DNA is TGTGCCAGCAGCGTCCAGGGGGTAGGCAATCAGCCCCAGCATTTT. Translation: CASSVQGVGNQPQHF.

The V call is TRBV21-1, the J call TRBJ2-5; TRBD2, the D gene given by the table, was not confirmed from the DNA. TRBV21-1 is flagged as a pseudogene. This CDR3 is 17 amino acids long. CDR3 nucleotide sequence: TGTGCCAGCAGCGACCGGGCGGGGGCCCTCTACCAAGAGACCCAGTACTTC. Encoded protein: CASSDRAGALYQETQYF.

Only one count was recorded for this clonotype. V gene TRBV5-5 combines with J gene TRBJ1-5, with a tentative D call TRBD1 (6 bases). V gave up 2 bases and J gave up 7 bases, with 16 bases separating them. The germline CDR1 and CDR2 sequences are SGHKS and YYEKEE (reference sequence). The CDR3 has 15 amino acids. In nucleotides, the CDR3 is TGTGCCAGCAGCTTCCGACAGGCACTACCCCAGCCCCAGCATTTT. It yields the protein CASSFRQALPQPQHF.

This clonotype was counted at least ten times. The chain employs TRBV20-1 and TRBJ2-3, with 8 bases aligning to TRBD2. Per germline, CDR1 DFQATT and CDR2 SNEGSKA (reference sequence). This CDR3 comprises 16 residues. V shed 0 bases, J shed 5 bases, and the junction held 10 bases outside the gene matches. The CDR3, as DNA: TGCAGTGCTAGAGATGCATTGCGGGGGGTTGGAGATACGCAGTATTTT. This gives the protein CSARDALRGVGDTQYF.

The genes are TRBV7-6 and TRBJ2-1, with TRBD2 matching over 12 bases. Germline V CDR1 and CDR2: SGHVS, FNYEAQ. J gave up 0 bases and V 4 bases, and 4 bases lay outside the gene matches. This CDR3 has 17 residues. CDR3 sequence reads: CASSSLAGGRSYNEQFF. CDR3 DNA: TGTGCCAGCAGCTCCCTAGCGGGGGGGCGCTCCTACAATGAGCAGTTCTTC.